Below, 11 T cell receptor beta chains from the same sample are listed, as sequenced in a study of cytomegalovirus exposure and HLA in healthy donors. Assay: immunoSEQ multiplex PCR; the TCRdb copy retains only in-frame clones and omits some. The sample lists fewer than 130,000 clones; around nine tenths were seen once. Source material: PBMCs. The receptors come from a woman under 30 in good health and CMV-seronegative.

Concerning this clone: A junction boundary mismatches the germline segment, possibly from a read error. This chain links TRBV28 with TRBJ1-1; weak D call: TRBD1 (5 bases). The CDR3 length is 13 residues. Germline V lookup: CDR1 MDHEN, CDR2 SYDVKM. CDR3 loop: CESKGPMNTEAFF. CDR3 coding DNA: TGCGAGAGCAAGGGGCCCATGAACACTGAAGCTTTCTTT.

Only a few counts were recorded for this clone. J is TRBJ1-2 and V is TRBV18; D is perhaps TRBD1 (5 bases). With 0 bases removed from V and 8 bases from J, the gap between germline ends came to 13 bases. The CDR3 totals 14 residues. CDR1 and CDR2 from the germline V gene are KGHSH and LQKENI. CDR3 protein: CASSPPSPGLGYTF. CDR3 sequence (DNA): TGTGCCAGCTCACCACCGTCACCAGGGCTCGGCTACACCTTC.

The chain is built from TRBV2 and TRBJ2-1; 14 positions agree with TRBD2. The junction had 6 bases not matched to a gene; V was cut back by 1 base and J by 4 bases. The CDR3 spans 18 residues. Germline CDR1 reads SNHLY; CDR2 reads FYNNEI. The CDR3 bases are TGTGCCAGCAGTGAAGTGGGGACTAGCGGGGGTAAGTACAATGAGCAGTTCTTC. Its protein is CASSEVGTSGGKYNEQFF.

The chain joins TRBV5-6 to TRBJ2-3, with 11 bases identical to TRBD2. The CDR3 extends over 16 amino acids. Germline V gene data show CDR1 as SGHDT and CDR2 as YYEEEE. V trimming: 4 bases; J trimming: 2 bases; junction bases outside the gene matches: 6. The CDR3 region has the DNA TGTGCCAGCAGCCAAACTAGCGGGGGAACCACAGATACGCAGTATTTT. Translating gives CASSQTSGGTTDTQYF. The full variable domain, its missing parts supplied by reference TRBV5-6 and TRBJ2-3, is DAGVTQSPTHLIKTRGQQVTLRCSPKSGHDTVSWYQQALGQGPQFIFQYYEEEERQRGNFPDRFSGHQFPNYSSELNVNALLLGDSALYLCASSQTSGGTTDTQYFGPGTRLTVL.

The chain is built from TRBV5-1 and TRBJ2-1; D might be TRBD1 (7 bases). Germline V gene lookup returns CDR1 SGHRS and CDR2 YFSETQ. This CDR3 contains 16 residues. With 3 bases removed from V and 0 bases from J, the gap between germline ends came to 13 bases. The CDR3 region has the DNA TGCGCCAGCAGCTCCCAGGGGGGAAGCTCCTACAATGAGCAGTTCTTC. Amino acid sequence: CASSSQGGSSYNEQFF.

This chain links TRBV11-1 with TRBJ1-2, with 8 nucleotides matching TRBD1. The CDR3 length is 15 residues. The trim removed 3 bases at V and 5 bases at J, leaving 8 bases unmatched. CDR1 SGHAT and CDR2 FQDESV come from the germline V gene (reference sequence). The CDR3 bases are TGTGCCAGCAGCTTCGCGACAGGGGCGGGTTATGGCTACACCTTC. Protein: CASSFATGAGYGYTF.

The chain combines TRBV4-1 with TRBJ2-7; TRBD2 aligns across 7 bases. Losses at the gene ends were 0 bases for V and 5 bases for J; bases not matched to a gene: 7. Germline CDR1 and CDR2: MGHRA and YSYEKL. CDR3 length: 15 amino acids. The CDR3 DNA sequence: TGCGCCAGCAGCCAAGAGGTGGGGAGGGGCCACGAGCAGTACTTC. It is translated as CASSQEVGRGHEQYF.

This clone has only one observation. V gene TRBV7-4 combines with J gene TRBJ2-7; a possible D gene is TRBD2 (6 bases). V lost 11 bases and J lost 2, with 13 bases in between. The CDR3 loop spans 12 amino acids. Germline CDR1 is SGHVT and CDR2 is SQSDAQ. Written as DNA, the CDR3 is TGTGCCCCGGGCCGCGGGGCCTACGAGCAGTACTTC. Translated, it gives CAPGRGAYEQYF.

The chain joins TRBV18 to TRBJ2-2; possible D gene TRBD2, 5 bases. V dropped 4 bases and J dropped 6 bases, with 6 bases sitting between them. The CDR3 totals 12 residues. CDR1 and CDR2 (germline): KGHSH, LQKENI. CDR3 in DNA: TGTGCCAGCTCACAGGGAGCCGGGGAGCTGTTTTTT. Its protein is CASSQGAGELFF.

CDR3 DNA sequence: TGTGCCAGCAGTCCCGCTGGGACTGCGCTTTACGAGCAGTACTTC. Its protein product is CASSPAGTALYEQYF. This chain uses TRBV6-5 with TRBJ2-7; TRBD2 is a possible D gene (6 bases). The ends were cut back, 5 bases at V and 4 bases at J, with 18 bases in the middle. Germline assignment: CDR1 MNHEY and CDR2 SVGAGI. The length of the CDR3 is 15 residues.

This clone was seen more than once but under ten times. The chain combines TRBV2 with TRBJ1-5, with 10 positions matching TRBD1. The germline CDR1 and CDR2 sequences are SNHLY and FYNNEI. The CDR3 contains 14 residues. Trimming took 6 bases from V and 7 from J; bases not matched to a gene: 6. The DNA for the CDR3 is TGTGCCAGCAGGAGACAGGGGGCAGGACAGCCCCAGCATTTT. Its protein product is CASRRQGAGQPQHF.